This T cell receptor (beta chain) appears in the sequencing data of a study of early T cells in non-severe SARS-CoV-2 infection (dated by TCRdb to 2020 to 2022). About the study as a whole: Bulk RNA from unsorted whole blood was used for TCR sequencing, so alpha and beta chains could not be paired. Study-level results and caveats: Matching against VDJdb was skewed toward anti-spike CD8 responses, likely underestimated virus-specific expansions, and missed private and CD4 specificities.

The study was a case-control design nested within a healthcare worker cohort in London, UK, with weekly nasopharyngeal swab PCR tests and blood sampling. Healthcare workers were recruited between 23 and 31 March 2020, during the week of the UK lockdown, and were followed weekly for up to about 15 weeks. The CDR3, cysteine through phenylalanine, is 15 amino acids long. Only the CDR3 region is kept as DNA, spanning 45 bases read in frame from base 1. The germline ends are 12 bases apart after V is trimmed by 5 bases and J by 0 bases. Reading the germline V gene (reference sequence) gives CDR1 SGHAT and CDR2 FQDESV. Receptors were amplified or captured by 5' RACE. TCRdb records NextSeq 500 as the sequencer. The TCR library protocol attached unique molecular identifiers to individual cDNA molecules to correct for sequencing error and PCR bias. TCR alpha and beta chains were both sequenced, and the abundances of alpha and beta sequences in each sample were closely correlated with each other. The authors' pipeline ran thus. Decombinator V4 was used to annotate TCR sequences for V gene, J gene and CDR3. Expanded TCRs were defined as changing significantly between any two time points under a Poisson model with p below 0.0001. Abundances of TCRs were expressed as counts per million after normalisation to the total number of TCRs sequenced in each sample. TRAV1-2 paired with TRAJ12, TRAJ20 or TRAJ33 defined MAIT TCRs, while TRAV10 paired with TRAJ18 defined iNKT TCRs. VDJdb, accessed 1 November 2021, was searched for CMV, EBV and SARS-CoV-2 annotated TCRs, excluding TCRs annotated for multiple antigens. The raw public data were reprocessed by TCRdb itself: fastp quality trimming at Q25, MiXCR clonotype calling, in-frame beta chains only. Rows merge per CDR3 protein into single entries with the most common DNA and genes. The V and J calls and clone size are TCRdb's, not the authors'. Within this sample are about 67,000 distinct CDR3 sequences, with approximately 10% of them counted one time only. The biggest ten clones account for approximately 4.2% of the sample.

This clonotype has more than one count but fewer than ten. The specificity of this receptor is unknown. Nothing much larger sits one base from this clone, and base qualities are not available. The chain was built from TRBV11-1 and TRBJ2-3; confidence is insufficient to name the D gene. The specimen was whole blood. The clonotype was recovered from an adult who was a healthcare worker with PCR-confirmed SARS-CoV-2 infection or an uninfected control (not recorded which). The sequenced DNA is TGTGCCAGCAGCCGCCGAGACTCTAGCACAGATACGCAGTATTTT. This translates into CASSRRDSSTDTQYF.